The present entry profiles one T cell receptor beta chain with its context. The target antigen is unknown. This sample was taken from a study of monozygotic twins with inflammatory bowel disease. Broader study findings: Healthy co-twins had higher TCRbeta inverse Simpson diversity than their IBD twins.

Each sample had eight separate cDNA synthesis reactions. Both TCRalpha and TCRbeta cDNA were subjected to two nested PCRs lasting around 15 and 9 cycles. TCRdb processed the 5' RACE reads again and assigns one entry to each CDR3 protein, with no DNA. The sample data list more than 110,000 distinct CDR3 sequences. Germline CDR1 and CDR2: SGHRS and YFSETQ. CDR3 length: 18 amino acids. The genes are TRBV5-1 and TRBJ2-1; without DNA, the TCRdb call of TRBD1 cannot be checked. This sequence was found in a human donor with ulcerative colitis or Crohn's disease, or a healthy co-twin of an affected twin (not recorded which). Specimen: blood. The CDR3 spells CASSLAYPAQGHSDEQFF.